This T cell receptor beta chain was retrieved from a study of cytomegalovirus exposure and HLA in healthy donors. Study details: Some 85 million unique TCRs from HLA-typed donors were held in an early data release.

V was shortened by 6 bases and J by 1 base, with 19 bases between the two germline ends. CDR1 MDHEN and CDR2 SYDVKM come from the germline V gene. The CDR3 runs 17 residues. Study-level points and caveats: Rarity characterized most TCR sequences, yet some public TCRs appeared in many donors.

In its sample, this clone was seen a few times. As yet, its antigen is unknown. A multiplex PCR was run with 60 Vbeta primers and 13 Jbeta primers. The table came from immunoSEQ multiplex PCR; TCRdb's copy has only in-frame clones and leaves some out. Altogether approximately 150,000 clones are present, 70% to 85% being singletons, with the ten largest covering around 8.8%. Sequenced: PBMCs. This sequence joins TRBV28 and TRBJ1-3; D remains unclear. The receptor's source is a woman between 55 and 75 years old in good health and CMV-seropositive. CDR3 nucleotides: TGTGCCAGCAGACAACCGGAGCAAGCCCCTTCTGGAAACACCATATATTTT. Protein product: CASRQPEQAPSGNTIYF.